A selection of T cell receptor beta chains follows, all from one sample in a study of a mutant IDH1 vaccine in newly diagnosed glioma. Profiled with immunoSEQ multiplex PCR; TCRdb holds only in-frame clones, not every one. The top ten hold 3% to 4% of the sample, which has more than 55,000 clones, roughly four fifths seen once. Antigens for these TCRs are unknown. Specimen: PBMCs, collected from a glioma patient whose treatment included an IDH1 peptide vaccine. The receptor set was obtained from a man aged 30-40 years with glioma. Both conserved end residues are part of each CDR3. The D gene is left open where the match is weak. Rows may omit the clone size; those that give it use once, few, many or a size class.

.	TRBD1	TRBV4-2	TRBJ2-7	TGTGCCAGCAGCCAAGGGATCCTAGACAGGGGTAACGAGCAGTACTTC	CASSQGILDRGNEQYF
once	.	TRBV28	TRBJ1-3	TGTGCCAGCGGTCTGTTATCCCCTGGAAACACCATATATTTT	CASGLLSPGNTIYF
few	TRBD1	TRBV7-9	TRBJ1-1	TGTGCCAGCAGCCCACAGGGGAACCCTGAAGCTTTCTTT	CASSPQGNPEAFF
.	.	TRBV7-9	TRBJ1-2	TGTGCCAGCAGCCCCGACAGCTATGGCTACACCTTC	CASSPDSYGYTF
.	.	TRBV2	TRBJ1-2	TGTGCCAGCAACGACGGGACGGAAGATGGCTACACCTTC	CASNDGTEDGYTF
once	.	TRBV19	TRBJ1-6	TGCGCCAGTAGTAACGCAGGGTTCCCACCCCTCCACTTT	CASSNAGFPPLHF
.	TRBD1	TRBV5-1	TRBJ2-2	TGCGCCAGCAGCTTGGCTCAGGGGGCCACCGGGGAGCTGTTTTTT	CASSLAQGATGELFF
.	TRBD1	TRBV7-2	TRBJ2-7	TGTGCCAGCAGCTCAGGGGGCAGGGAGTTCGACGAGCAGTACTTC	CASSSGGREFDEQYF
.	.	TRBV10-2	TRBJ1-1	TGCGCAAGCAGCAAGCAGGGGAGGACTGAAGCTTTCTTT	CASSKQGRTEAFF
.	TRBD1	TRBV4-2	TRBJ1-5	TGTGCCAGCAGCCAAGATGGGGGACAGGGAAGTCAGCCCCAGCATTTT	CASSQDGGQGSQPQHF
medium-sized	.	TRBV5-5	TRBJ2-2	TGTGCCAGCAGCTTTGACACACGCAGAGCCAACACCGGGGAGCTGTTTTTT	CASSFDTRRANTGELFF
few	TRBD1	TRBV28	TRBJ1-5	TGTGCCAGCAGCCTAAACAGGGGAAGGAGTCAGCCCCAGCATTTT	CASSLNRGRSQPQHF
.	TRBD2	TRBV29-1	TRBJ2-5	TGCAGCACCACACTAGCGGGGGTTTGGGAGACCCAGTACTTC	CSTTLAGVWETQYF
.	TRBD1	TRBV4-1	TRBJ1-6	TGCGCCAGCAGCCAAGATCTACAGGGGCTGGATAATTCACCCCTCCACTTT	CASSQDLQGLDNSPLHF
.	.	TRBV6-1	TRBJ2-7	TGTGCCGGGGGGTGGGCGAGCGGCGTTTCCTACGAGCAGTACTTC	CAGGWASGVSYEQYF
.	.	TRBV5-1	TRBJ1-1	TGCGCCAGCAGCTTGGCCAGAACGAACACTGAAGCTTTCTTT	CASSLARTNTEAFF
.	.	TRBV19	TRBJ1-1	TGTGCCAGTAGCCCACAGGTGGGCACTGAAGCTTTCTTT	CASSPQVGTEAFF
.	TRBD1	TRBV18	TRBJ2-7	TGTGCCAGCTCACCCATCCGGGACAGGGCCCACGAGCAGTACTTC	CASSPIRDRAHEQYF
few	.	TRBV7-9	TRBJ2-7	TGTGCCAGCAGCGTGGGACCCCTTTTGTCCTACGAGCAGTACTTC	CASSVGPLLSYEQYF
.	.	TRBV30	TRBJ1-2	TGTGCCTGGAACCCAATGACGAGTAACTATGGCTACACCTTC	CAWNPMTSNYGYTF
.	.	TRBV11-2	TRBJ2-3	TGTGCCAGCAGCTTCGGTCTTCGTAGCGGAGACAGCACAGATACGCAGTATTTT	CASSFGLRSGDSTDTQYF
few	TRBD1	TRBV2	TRBJ1-1	TGTGCCAGCAGCGTCCCCCGGGACAGCTATAACACTGAAGCTTTCTTT	CASSVPRDSYNTEAFF
few	.	TRBV6-1	TRBJ1-4	TGTGCCAGCAGTGAAACTAATGAAAAACTGTTTTTT	CASSETNEKLFF
once	.	TRBV2	TRBJ2-7	TGTGCCAGCGAAGGAGAGCAGGGCGGAGTCGAGCAGTACTTC	CASEGEQGGVEQYF
.	.	TRBV28	TRBJ1-5	TGTGCGGGGGGCGGTGCCCTTAGCAATCAGCCCCAGCATTTT	CAGGGALSNQPQHF
.	TRBD1	TRBV29-1	TRBJ1-1	TGCAGCGTTGAAGTCGGACAGGGGATCAGTGAAGCTTTCTTT	CSVEVGQGISEAFF
.	.	TRBV6-5	TRBJ2-3	TGTGCCAGCAGGGGGACAATCCTCGCAGATACGCAGTATTTT	CASRGTILADTQYF
few	.	TRBV10-3	TRBJ1-1	TGTGCCATCAGTGCAAGAACGAACACTGAAGCTTTCTTT	CAISARTNTEAFF
once	.	TRBV7-3	TRBJ2-5	TGTGCCAGCAGCTGGGGCGGCGAGACCCAGTACTTC	CASSWGGETQYF
.	.	TRBV2	TRBJ1-1	TGTGCCAGCAATTTCGGCAGGGAAAGAGCTTTCTTT	CASNFGRERAFF
.	.	TRBV4-2	TRBJ1-6	TGTGCCAGCAGCCAAGGCAGGGTTAGGAATTCACCCCTCCACTTT	CASSQGRVRNSPLHF
.	.	TRBV19	TRBJ1-2	TGTGCCAGTAGCGGCCGACGGACAGTTTTCTATGGCTACACCTTC	CASSGRRTVFYGYTF
.	.	TRBV5-4	TRBJ2-5	TGTGCCAGCAGCTTGGTCGGCTGGGAGACCCAGTACTTC	CASSLVGWETQYF
.	.	TRBV5-4	TRBJ2-7	TGTGCCAGCAGCTTGGGGAGGGGGAACTCCTACGAGCAGTACTTC	CASSLGRGNSYEQYF
.	.	TRBV4-3	TRBJ2-4	TGCGCCAGCAGCCAGGGGGCCTGGATTGCCAAAAACATTCAGTACTTC	CASSQGAWIAKNIQYF
.	.	TRBV28	TRBJ2-3	TGTGCCAGCAGTTTCCCGGGACTGAGCACAGATACGCAGTATTTT	CASSFPGLSTDTQYF
.	.	TRBV7-2	TRBJ2-6	TGTGCCAGCAGACCCCGGGCCTCTGGGGCCAACGTCCTGACTTTC	CASRPRASGANVLTF
.	.	TRBV30	TRBJ1-1	TGTGCCTGGCGCTCGAGAGAGGTGAACACTGAAGCTTTCTTT	CAWRSREVNTEAFF
.	TRBD1	TRBV5-4	TRBJ1-2	TGTGCCAGCAAGACTGGGACAGGGTTTTACGGCTACACCTTC	CASKTGTGFYGYTF
.	.	TRBV20-1	TRBJ2-7	TGCAGTGGGGTGCTCTCCTACGAGCAGTACTTC	CSGVLSYEQYF
.	.	TRBV6-5	TRBJ2-7	TGTGCCAGCAGTTATTCGGCCCTCAAGGGCTACGAGCAGTACTTC	CASSYSALKGYEQYF
.	.	TRBV18	TRBJ1-5	TGTGCCAGCTCACCGGAAAACCGGGGTAATCAGCCCCAGCATTTT	CASSPENRGNQPQHF
.	.	TRBV10-3	TRBJ1-2	TGTGCCATCATGGGCAGGGAAGGCGGCTACACCTTC	CAIMGREGGYTF
.	.	TRBV5-1	TRBJ2-1	TGCGCCAGCAGCTTGGCGCGCGATCGGGAGCAGTTCTTC	CASSLARDREQFF
.	TRBD1	TRBV7-8	TRBJ2-1	TGTGCCAGCAGCTACCTATTCAGGGGGCGAAGGTACAATGAGCAGTTCTTC	CASSYLFRGRRYNEQFF
once	.	TRBV19	TRBJ1-2	TGTGCCAGTAGTATCGACAGGAGTACTAACTATGGCTACACCTTC	CASSIDRSTNYGYTF
.	TRBD2	TRBV25-1	TRBJ2-1	TGTGCCAGCTCGTGGCAGGGAGGGGATGAGCAGTTCTTC	CASSWQGGDEQFF
.	TRBD1	TRBV5-8	TRBJ1-4	TGTGCCAGCAGCTTGGACCAGGGGGGGAGTGAAAAACTGTTTTTT	CASSLDQGGSEKLFF